This TCR beta chain was observed in a study of tumor-infiltrating lymphocytes in primary liver carcinoma. As for the study in general: Male and female patients aged 30 to 69 years made up the cohort. Sample yields, roughly 3.5 to 7.13 million productive TCRbeta reads, were similar across the tissue types. Study-level points and caveats: Tumor samples exhibited a significantly greater top-250-clone fraction than blood samples (p = 0.039). Tumor-blood pairs (like tumor-adjacent pairs) overlapped less than tumor region pairs did.

Trimming shortened V by 3 bases and J by 1 base, and 20 bases separated the two germline ends. The CDR3 length is 18 residues. CDR1 is SGHAT and CDR2 is FQNNGV in the germline V gene. In regard to this clonotype: The antigen remains unidentified.

Unsorted whole blood supplied the RNA, and germline DNA was extracted too. A primer matching the constant region was used to make TCR beta cDNA from around 550 ng of total RNA. Libraries for TCR beta were built through three nested multiplex PCR rounds, which together made up a slightly modified ARM-PCR procedure. The first two PCR rounds, roughly 11 cycles each, used TRBV1-TRBV30 forward primers and a C-beta reverse primer. Using its own MiXCR run on the multiplex PCR reads, TCRdb lists one record per CDR3 protein. This table has a few hundred thousand distinct CDR3 sequences, more than 55% appearing once.

This sequence was found in a woman in her twenties or thirties with primary liver carcinoma and hepatitis B virus infection. The genes are TRBV11-2 and TRBJ2-3; the D gene is possibly TRBD2 (6 bases). Sequenced input: peripheral blood. The CDR3 DNA is TGTGCCAGCAGCTTTCATATGAGGGTCCAGCGGGGCACAGATACGCAGTATTTT. This encodes CASSFHMRVQRGTDTQYF.